This T cell receptor (beta chain) was sequenced for a study of blood T cell repertoires in COVID-19. For the study at large: Donors in the United States, Italy and Spain gave samples during acute or convalescent COVID-19. From T cells, B-cell-depleted T cells, or PBMCs came the material, which was cDNA or gDNA.

Original handling: By means of reference gene primer amplification, nucleated cell counts were estimated. The data were produced by immunoSEQ multiplex PCR, yet TCRdb's version contains in-frame clones alone and is incomplete. From that table come the V and J calls and clone size; the DNA was used to work out D and trimming. The data contain about 76,000 clones, about 88% of them singletons. The germline gives CDR1 MNHEY, CDR2 SMNVEV (reference sequence). The CDR3 has 15 residues. The ends lost 3 bases at V and 4 bases at J; junction bases unmatched: 5. In its sample, this clone was seen once. The chain recombines TRBV27 with TRBJ2-5, with 10 nucleotides matching TRBD2. This clonotype was obtained from a man between 60 and 75 years old with COVID-19, enrolled during active disease. The sample was peripheral blood. CDR3 sequence (DNA): TGTGCCAGCAGTTTTGAGCGGGGGGGCAGAGAGACCCAGTACTTC. Translated: CASSFERGGRETQYF.